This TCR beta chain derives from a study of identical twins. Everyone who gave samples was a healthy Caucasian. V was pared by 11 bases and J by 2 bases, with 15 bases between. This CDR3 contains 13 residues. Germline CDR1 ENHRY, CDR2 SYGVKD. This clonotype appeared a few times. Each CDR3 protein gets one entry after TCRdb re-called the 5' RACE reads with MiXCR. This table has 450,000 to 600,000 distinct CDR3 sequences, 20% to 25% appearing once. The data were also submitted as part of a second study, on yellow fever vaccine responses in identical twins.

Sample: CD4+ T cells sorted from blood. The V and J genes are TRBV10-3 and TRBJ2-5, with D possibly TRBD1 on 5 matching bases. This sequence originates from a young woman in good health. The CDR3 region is CAAGTQVQETQYF. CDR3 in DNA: TGTGCCGCTGGTACACAGGTTCAAGAGACCCAGTACTTC.